A single TCR beta chain is shown here with its context. Its antigen is undetermined. Germline values: CDR1 SGHDT, CDR2 YYEEEE. The V segment lost 0 bases and the J segment 6 bases; nucleotides outside the gene matches: 7. CDR3 length: 15 amino acids. Using a J-beta primer mix together with a sample-barcoded 5' primer, a second PCR was run for about 6 to 11 cycles. Each sample yielded at least 2.5 million CDR3-containing paired-end reads. TCRdb processed the 5' RACE reads anew with MiXCR; each CDR3 protein has one entry. Among more than 800,000 distinct CDR3 sequences listed, 40% to 55% were seen once. The sample originates from a study of blood T cells in healthy people across ages. Study-wide background: About one barcoded beta molecule per two T cells was the capture yield of template switching. Whole-study findings and limits: In the absence of known donor CMV status, changes in expanded clonotypes were possibly confounded.

The study drew donors from healthy Caucasian individuals in Russia aged roughly 6 to 90. The V gene is TRBV5-6, the J gene TRBJ2-3; TRBD2 matches at 7 bases. What was sequenced was blood. The clonotype originates from a woman aged 55-69 years in good health. The CDR3 loop reads CASSLGAGHRDTQYF. The CDR3 DNA follows: TGTGCCAGCAGCTTGGGAGCGGGGCACAGGGATACGCAGTATTTT. Filled out from reference TRBV5-6 and TRBJ2-3, the complete variable domain reads DAGVTQSPTHLIKTRGQQVTLRCSPKSGHDTVSWYQQALGQGPQFIFQYYEEEERQRGNFPDRFSGHQFPNYSSELNVNALLLGDSALYLCASSLGAGHRDTQYFGPGTRLTVL.